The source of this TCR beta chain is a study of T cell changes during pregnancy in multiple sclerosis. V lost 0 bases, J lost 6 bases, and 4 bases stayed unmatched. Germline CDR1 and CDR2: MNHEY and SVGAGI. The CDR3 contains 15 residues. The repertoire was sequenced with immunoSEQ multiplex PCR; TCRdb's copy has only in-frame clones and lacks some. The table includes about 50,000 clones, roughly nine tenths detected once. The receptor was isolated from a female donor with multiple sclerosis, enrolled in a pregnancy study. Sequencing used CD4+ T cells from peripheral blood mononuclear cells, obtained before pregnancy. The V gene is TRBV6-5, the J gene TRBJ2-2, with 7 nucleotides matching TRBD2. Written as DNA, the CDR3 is TGTGCCAGCAGTTACTCGATCCGGGGGGCCGGGGAGCTGTTTTTT. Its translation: CASSYSIRGAGELFF.